This is a list of T cell receptor beta chains from one sample in a study of blood T cell repertoires in COVID-19. Sequenced by immunoSEQ multiplex PCR; TCRdb stores in-frame clones only, minus some. Of under 300,000 clones listed, about 83% are singletons. The sequenced sample consisted of peripheral blood. The receptor source for this set is a human donor in a cohort sampled during active COVID-19. Each CDR3 is given with its conserved first and last residue. The D gene is left open where the match is weak. A row's size may be missing; if present it is once, few, many or a size class.

d_gene: TRBD1
abundance: NA
v_gene: TRBV11-2
j_gene: TRBJ1-4
CDR3aa: CASSWDRDSRYLGEKLFF
CDR3nt: TGTGCCAGCAGCTGGGACCGGGACAGTCGATATTTGGGTGAAAAACTGTTTTTT

d_gene: TRBD1
abundance: NA
v_gene: TRBV28
j_gene: TRBJ2-2
CDR3aa: CASRDRGPGELFF
CDR3nt: TGTGCCAGCAGAGACAGGGGCCCCGGGGAGCTGTTTTTT

d_gene: TRBD2
abundance: NA
v_gene: TRBV4-1
j_gene: TRBJ2-1
CDR3aa: CASSQVGLADEQFF
CDR3nt: TGCGCCAGCAGCCAAGTAGGTCTAGCGGACGAGCAGTTCTTC

d_gene: NA
abundance: NA
v_gene: TRBV18
j_gene: TRBJ1-6
CDR3aa: CASSPPGGSLHF
CDR3nt: TGTGCCAGCTCACCACCGGGAGGATCCCTCCACTTT

d_gene: TRBD1
abundance: NA
v_gene: TRBV5-1
j_gene: TRBJ2-2
CDR3aa: CASSLDRVAGELFF
CDR3nt: TGCGCCAGCAGCTTAGACAGGGTCGCCGGGGAGCTGTTTTTT

d_gene: NA
abundance: NA
v_gene: TRBV10-1
j_gene: TRBJ1-1
CDR3aa: CASSMTGNTEAFF
CDR3nt: TGCGCCAGCAGTATGACAGGGAACACTGAAGCTTTCTTT

d_gene: TRBD1
abundance: NA
v_gene: TRBV6-6
j_gene: TRBJ2-7
CDR3aa: CASSSRPGDRVPLSSYEQYF
CDR3nt: TGTGCCAGCAGCTCAAGACCCGGGGACAGGGTTCCCTTGAGCTCCTACGAGCAGTACTTC

d_gene: TRBD1
abundance: NA
v_gene: TRBV7-8
j_gene: TRBJ1-5
CDR3aa: CASSLSGTGYKRGQPQHF
CDR3nt: TGTGCCAGCAGCTTAAGCGGGACAGGTTACAAACGGGGTCAGCCCCAGCATTTT

d_gene: NA
abundance: NA
v_gene: TRBV4-1
j_gene: TRBJ2-2
CDR3aa: CASSQTGKGGTGELFF
CDR3nt: TGCGCCAGCAGCCAAACAGGGAAAGGTGGGACCGGGGAGCTGTTTTTT

d_gene: TRBD1
abundance: once
v_gene: TRBV24-1
j_gene: TRBJ2-5
CDR3aa: CATSVAGGAKTQYF
CDR3nt: TGTGCCACCAGTGTTGCAGGGGGCGCGAAGACCCAGTACTTC

d_gene: TRBD1
abundance: NA
v_gene: TRBV28
j_gene: TRBJ1-2
CDR3aa: CASSLFQGVKYGYTF
CDR3nt: TGTGCCAGCAGTTTATTCCAGGGGGTTAAGTATGGCTACACCTTC

d_gene: TRBD1
abundance: NA
v_gene: TRBV27
j_gene: TRBJ1-2
CDR3aa: CASSLGRDRGSSGYTF
CDR3nt: TGTGCCAGCAGTTTAGGCCGGGACAGGGGTTCTAGTGGCTACACCTTC

d_gene: NA
abundance: once
v_gene: TRBV7-2
j_gene: TRBJ2-2
CDR3aa: CASSPPLQALGELFF
CDR3nt: TGTGCCAGCAGCCCCCCCCTACAGGCCCTCGGGGAGCTGTTTTTT

d_gene: NA
abundance: few
v_gene: TRBV19
j_gene: TRBJ1-2
CDR3aa: CASSPGMDYGYTF
CDR3nt: TGTGCCAGTAGTCCCGGGATGGACTATGGCTACACCTTC

d_gene: NA
abundance: NA
v_gene: TRBV6-1
j_gene: TRBJ1-5
CDR3aa: CASSEGRGQPQHF
CDR3nt: TGTGCCAGCAGTGAAGGGCGGGGGCAGCCCCAGCATTTT

d_gene: TRBD1
abundance: NA
v_gene: TRBV27
j_gene: TRBJ2-7
CDR3aa: CASSRDSLSYEQYF
CDR3nt: TGTGCCAGCAGTCGGGACAGCCTCTCCTACGAGCAGTACTTC

d_gene: NA
abundance: few
v_gene: TRBV5-6
j_gene: TRBJ2-7
CDR3aa: CASSFRQSSYEQYF
CDR3nt: TGTGCCAGCAGCTTCAGACAGTCCTCCTACGAGCAGTACTTC

d_gene: NA
abundance: NA
v_gene: TRBV29-1
j_gene: TRBJ2-1
CDR3aa: CSVCMRVADEQFF
CDR3nt: TGCAGCGTTTGCATGCGGGTGGCGGATGAGCAGTTCTTC

d_gene: TRBD1
abundance: NA
v_gene: TRBV28
j_gene: TRBJ1-5
CDR3aa: CASSSEDRGSNQPQHF
CDR3nt: TGTGCCAGCAGTTCTGAAGACAGGGGGAGCAATCAGCCCCAGCATTTT

d_gene: NA
abundance: NA
v_gene: TRBV4-1
j_gene: TRBJ2-7
CDR3aa: CASSPTTAPGEQYF
CDR3nt: TGCGCCAGCAGCCCGACTACCGCTCCTGGCGAGCAGTACTTC

d_gene: NA
abundance: NA
v_gene: TRBV5-4
j_gene: TRBJ2-5
CDR3aa: CASSYQISRETQYF
CDR3nt: TGTGCCAGCAGCTATCAGATTTCACGAGAGACCCAGTACTTC

d_gene: TRBD2
abundance: once
v_gene: TRBV7-2
j_gene: TRBJ2-3
CDR3aa: CASSFSGREGGTDTQYF
CDR3nt: TGTGCCAGCAGCTTCTCCGGGCGGGAGGGGGGCACAGATACGCAGTATTTT

d_gene: TRBD2
abundance: once
v_gene: TRBV7-6
j_gene: TRBJ2-3
CDR3aa: CASSSRRTSGRNRGGDTQYF
CDR3nt: TGTGCCAGCAGCTCGCGACGGACTAGCGGGAGGAATAGGGGGGGAGATACGCAGTATTTT

d_gene: TRBD2
abundance: NA
v_gene: TRBV7-8
j_gene: TRBJ2-1
CDR3aa: CASSFSGEEDEQFF
CDR3nt: TGTGCCAGCAGCTTTAGCGGGGAGGAGGATGAGCAGTTCTTC

d_gene: TRBD1
abundance: NA
v_gene: TRBV4-1
j_gene: TRBJ1-5
CDR3aa: CASSQAPTGAQPQHF
CDR3nt: TGCGCCAGCAGCCAAGCCCCGACAGGGGCTCAGCCCCAGCATTTT

d_gene: TRBD1
abundance: NA
v_gene: TRBV27
j_gene: TRBJ1-3
CDR3aa: CASSLTGERNTIYF
CDR3nt: TGTGCCAGCAGTTTAACAGGGGAAAGAAACACCATATATTTT

d_gene: NA
abundance: once
v_gene: TRBV15
j_gene: TRBJ1-1
CDR3aa: CATSRDYGDRGGTEAFF
CDR3nt: TGTGCCACCAGCAGAGATTACGGGGACCGGGGGGGCACTGAAGCTTTCTTT

d_gene: NA
abundance: NA
v_gene: TRBV2
j_gene: TRBJ1-2
CDR3aa: CASQRVEGNYGYTF
CDR3nt: TGTGCCAGCCAACGGGTGGAGGGGAACTATGGCTACACCTTC

d_gene: NA
abundance: NA
v_gene: TRBV7-2
j_gene: TRBJ2-7
CDR3aa: CASSSFLYEQYF
CDR3nt: TGTGCCAGCAGCTCGTTTCTGTACGAGCAGTACTTC

d_gene: NA
abundance: NA
v_gene: TRBV7-9
j_gene: TRBJ1-4
CDR3aa: CASSRVLNEKLFF
CDR3nt: TGTGCCAGCAGTCGGGTTCTGAATGAAAAACTGTTTTTT

d_gene: NA
abundance: once
v_gene: TRBV11-3
j_gene: TRBJ2-7
CDR3aa: CASSLGSALPYEQYF
CDR3nt: TGTGCCAGCAGCTTAGGATCCGCCCTACCCTACGAGCAGTACTTC

d_gene: NA
abundance: NA
v_gene: TRBV4-2
j_gene: TRBJ2-7
CDR3aa: CASSQVRGSYEQYF
CDR3nt: TGTGCCAGCAGCCAAGTAAGGGGCTCCTACGAGCAGTACTTC

d_gene: TRBD1
abundance: NA
v_gene: TRBV5-1
j_gene: TRBJ2-7
CDR3aa: CASRRDRGNYEQYF
CDR3nt: TGCGCCAGCAGGAGGGACAGGGGAAACTACGAGCAGTACTTC

d_gene: TRBD1
abundance: NA
v_gene: TRBV25-1
j_gene: TRBJ1-2
CDR3aa: CASSKGQGDYGYTF
CDR3nt: TGTGCCAGCAGTAAAGGACAGGGTGACTATGGCTACACCTTC

d_gene: TRBD1
abundance: NA
v_gene: TRBV30
j_gene: TRBJ1-2
CDR3aa: CAWSLTGGVGYTF
CDR3nt: TGTGCCTGGAGTCTCACAGGGGGGGTGGGCTACACCTTC

d_gene: TRBD1
abundance: few
v_gene: TRBV10-1
j_gene: TRBJ2-3
CDR3aa: CASSGRGQGVLIDTQYF
CDR3nt: TGCGCCAGCAGTGGAAGGGGACAGGGAGTCCTCATAGATACGCAGTATTTT

d_gene: TRBD1
abundance: NA
v_gene: TRBV20-1
j_gene: TRBJ1-4
CDR3aa: CSASGGTGGAGEKLFF
CDR3nt: TGCAGTGCTAGTGGTGGGACAGGGGGCGCGGGTGAAAAACTGTTTTTT

d_gene: TRBD1
abundance: NA
v_gene: TRBV9
j_gene: TRBJ2-1
CDR3aa: CASSPRQGRYNEQFF
CDR3nt: TGTGCCAGCAGCCCCCGACAGGGAAGATACAATGAGCAGTTCTTC

d_gene: NA
abundance: few
v_gene: TRBV6-5
j_gene: TRBJ1-4
CDR3aa: CASSSREKLFF
CDR3nt: TGTGCCAGCAGTTCGCGTGAAAAACTGTTTTTT

d_gene: NA
abundance: NA
v_gene: TRBV5-1
j_gene: TRBJ2-5
CDR3aa: CASSTLFEQETQYF
CDR3nt: TGCGCCAGCAGCACTTTATTCGAACAAGAGACCCAGTACTTC

d_gene: TRBD1
abundance: NA
v_gene: TRBV27
j_gene: TRBJ1-4
CDR3aa: CASSLVTGRNEKLFF
CDR3nt: TGTGCCAGCAGTTTGGTGACAGGGAGAAATGAAAAACTGTTTTTT

d_gene: TRBD2
abundance: NA
v_gene: TRBV5-4
j_gene: TRBJ2-1
CDR3aa: CASSPAGGAGYNEQFF
CDR3nt: TGTGCCAGCAGCCCAGCGGGGGGCGCCGGCTACAATGAGCAGTTCTTC

d_gene: NA
abundance: NA
v_gene: TRBV7-2
j_gene: TRBJ2-7
CDR3aa: CASSLGTHPTEQYF
CDR3nt: TGTGCCAGCAGCTTGGGGACACACCCTACCGAGCAGTACTTC

d_gene: NA
abundance: NA
v_gene: TRBV19
j_gene: TRBJ2-6
CDR3aa: CASSVQTSFSGANVLTF
CDR3nt: TGTGCCAGTAGTGTCCAGACATCGTTCTCTGGGGCCAACGTCCTGACTTTC

d_gene: TRBD1
abundance: NA
v_gene: TRBV6-5
j_gene: TRBJ2-5
CDR3aa: CASSPTGGRETQYF
CDR3nt: TGTGCCAGCAGTCCGACAGGGGGCAGAGAGACCCAGTACTTC

d_gene: NA
abundance: NA
v_gene: TRBV7-6
j_gene: TRBJ2-3
CDR3aa: CASSLDGGRTDTQYF
CDR3nt: TGTGCCAGCAGCTTAGACGGGGGAAGGACAGATACGCAGTATTTT

d_gene: NA
abundance: NA
v_gene: TRBV19
j_gene: TRBJ2-3
CDR3aa: CASSIERGDTQYF
CDR3nt: TGTGCCAGTAGTATAGAAAGGGGAGATACGCAGTATTTT